The sample holds many counts of the clone carrying this T cell receptor (beta chain). Its antigen is as yet unknown. Via MiXCR, TCRdb re-called the multiplex PCR reads, giving one row per CDR3 protein. Here the sample spans around 130,000 distinct CDR3 sequences, roughly 20% being singletons. The record originates from a study of breast tumors, draining lymph nodes, adjacent tissues. Samples came from axillary lymph nodes draining the breast cancer. General observations from the study: Most tumor T cells seemingly derive from lymph node, then expand in tumor. That most tumor T cells come from lymph nodes remained unproven. Tumor repertoires ranked between lymph nodes and nontumor tissue in diversity, with V and J gene preferences. Compared with basal-like, luminal-like tumors shared significantly more repertoire with nontumor tissue.

This clonotype was sampled from a female donor with breast cancer. Some clones in this sample may be carry-over from other donors' samples. Sample: axillary lymph node tissue.

The CDR3 spells CSAREGQTLNYGYTF. The CDR3 bases are TGCAGTGCTAGAGAGGGGCAGACACTTAACTATGGCTACACCTTC. The chain recombines TRBV20-1 with TRBJ1-2; D perhaps matches TRBD1 (5 bases). V was shortened by 0 bases and J by 1 base, with 12 bases between the two germline ends. Germline CDR1 and CDR2: DFQATT and SNEGSKA (reference sequence). This CDR3 region has 15 residues.